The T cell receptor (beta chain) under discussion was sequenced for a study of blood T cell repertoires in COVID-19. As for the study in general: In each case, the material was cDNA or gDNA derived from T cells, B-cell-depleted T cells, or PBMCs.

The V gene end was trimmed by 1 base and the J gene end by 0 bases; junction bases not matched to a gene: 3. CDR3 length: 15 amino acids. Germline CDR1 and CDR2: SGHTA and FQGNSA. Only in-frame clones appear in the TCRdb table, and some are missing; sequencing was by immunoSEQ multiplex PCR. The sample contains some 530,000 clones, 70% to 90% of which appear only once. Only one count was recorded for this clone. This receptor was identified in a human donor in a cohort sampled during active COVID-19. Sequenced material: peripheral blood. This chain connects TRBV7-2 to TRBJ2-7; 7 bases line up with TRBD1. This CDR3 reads CASSLEGASSYEQYF. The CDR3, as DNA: TGTGCCAGCAGCTTAGAGGGGGCCAGCTCCTACGAGCAGTACTTC.